The entry that follows covers one T cell receptor beta chain sequence. Its antigen remains unknown. The source of the sample is a study of blood T cells in healthy people across ages. Study observations and caveats: Unsorted PBMCs ruled out conclusive naive versus antigen-experienced comparison. Estimated diversity that came from one million T cells was considered an underestimate.

Alongside a J-beta primer mix, a sample-barcoded 5' primer served in a second PCR lasting roughly 6 to 11 cycles. Every cDNA molecule bore a tag from a template-switch adaptor containing 12 random nucleotides. TCRdb called the 5' RACE reads again in MiXCR, with one record for every CDR3 protein. The repertoire holds 1.5 million to 2 million distinct CDR3 sequences, with more than 35% as singletons. The ends were cut back, 8 bases at V and 1 base at J, with 7 bases in the middle. CDR1 and CDR2 from the germline V gene are KGHDR and SFDVKD. This CDR3 contains 12 residues. J is TRBJ1-2 and V is TRBV24-1; D call uncertain. The TCR comes from a human donor in good health. The material sequenced was blood. CDR3 sequence (DNA): TGTGCCACCATGGGTGATAACTATGGCTACACCTTC. Protein: CATMGDNYGYTF.